One sample yielded the 10 T cell receptor beta chains listed below, sequenced in a study of blood T cell repertoires in COVID-19. Some clones are missing from TCRdb's copy, which holds only in-frame ones; the method was immunoSEQ multiplex PCR. The sample yields 60,000 to 75,000 clones, roughly 71% seen once. Source material: peripheral blood. The receptors originated from a woman aged 45-65 years with active or convalescent COVID-19.

The chain has TRBV6-5 and TRBJ2-7; D gene unclear. This CDR3 comprises 13 residues. Looked up from germline, CDR1 is MNHEY and CDR2 is SVGAGI. V lost 5 bases and J lost 1, with 9 bases in between. The CDR3: CASSKTFSYEQYF. The CDR3 DNA reads as TGTGCCAGCAGTAAGACATTTTCCTACGAGCAGTACTTC.

The V call is TRBV5-5, the J call TRBJ2-5; D is undetermined. Germline V CDR1 and CDR2: SGHKS, YYEKEE (reference sequence). V was pared by 2 bases and J by 8 bases, with 13 bases between. The CDR3 has 13 amino acids. The CDR3, as DNA: TGTGCCAGCAGCTTAGACCCGCTAGGAACCCAGTACTTC. Its protein is CASSLDPLGTQYF.

This chain connects TRBV19 to TRBJ1-5, with D possibly being TRBD1 (5 bases). The germline gives CDR1 LNHDA, CDR2 SQIVND (reference sequence). This CDR3 has 12 amino acids. Trimming pared 10 bases from V and 4 bases from J, leaving 11 bases between. CDR3 in DNA: TGTGCCACGCGACAGCGAAATCAGCCCCAGCATTTT. Protein product: CATRQRNQPQHF.

CDR3 in DNA: TGTGCCAGCAGCGCCCGGGACAGGGTCCTAAATGAGCAGTTCTTC. It translates to CASSARDRVLNEQFF. The V and J genes are TRBV7-9 and TRBJ2-1; 9 bases fit TRBD1. J lost 7 bases, V lost 5 bases, and 9 bases had no gene match. CDR3 length: 15 residues. Looked up from germline, CDR1 is SEHNR and CDR2 is FQNEAQ (reference sequence).

V is TRBV5-1 and J is TRBJ1-3; tentative D call: TRBD1 (5 bases). The V gene's germline CDR1 is SGHRS and CDR2 YFSETQ. The V end was cut by 6 bases, the J end by 1 base, with 8 bases between. The CDR3 runs 13 residues. CDR3 bases: TGCGCCAGCACCCAGGGTTCTGGAAACACCATATATTTT. Protein sequence: CASTQGSGNTIYF.

The J gene is TRBJ2-3, the V gene TRBV7-9; no clear D. Between the trimmed V and J ends, which lost 5 bases and 2 bases, there was a span of 8 bases. CDR1 and CDR2 from the germline V gene are SEHNR and FQNEAQ (reference sequence). There are 13 residues in the CDR3. In nucleotides, the CDR3 is TGTGCCAGCAGCCAGGCCACCACAGATACGCAGTATTTT. Translated, it gives CASSQATTDTQYF.

The chain couples TRBV7-9 to TRBJ2-7; the match to TRBD1 covers 7 bases. Trimming at V came to 6 bases and at J to 2 bases, leaving 10 bases not matched to a gene. This CDR3 spans 15 amino acids. Germline V gene lookup returns CDR1 SEHNR and CDR2 FQNEAQ (reference sequence). This chain's CDR3 is CASSTQGYPTYEQYF. The CDR3 DNA reads as TGTGCCAGCAGTACACAGGGGTATCCTACCTACGAGCAGTACTTC.

The count of this clone is one. The J gene is TRBJ2-7, the V gene TRBV6-5; a weak D match, TRBD1 (5 bases). Trimming took off 0 bases at V and 4 bases at J, with 10 bases between the two ends. Germline CDR1 and CDR2: MNHEY and SVGAGI. This CDR3 comprises 14 residues. The CDR3: CASSYSNRGYEQYF. The CDR3 coding sequence is TGTGCCAGCAGTTACTCGAATAGGGGATACGAGCAGTACTTC.

This chain links TRBV4-3 with TRBJ1-2, with 7 bases identical to TRBD1. CDR3 length: 15 residues. V lost 5 bases, J lost 6 bases, and 12 bases stayed unmatched. The germline gives CDR1 LGHNA, CDR2 YSLEER. The CDR3 loop reads CASSSRSRGEDGYTF. CDR3 nucleotide sequence: TGCGCCAGCAGCTCGAGGTCCAGGGGGGAAGATGGCTACACCTTC.

This clone came up a few times. The CDR3 nucleotides read TGTGCCAGCAGCGGGAGGGCCAACAATGAGCAGTTCTTC. This translates into CASSGRANNEQFF. The chain carries TRBV2 and TRBJ2-1, with TRBD2 identical over 8 bases. Germline assignment: CDR1 SNHLY and CDR2 FYNNEI. J gave up 5 bases and V 6 bases, and 3 bases lay outside the gene matches. There are 13 residues in the CDR3.